This T cell receptor beta chain stems from a study of cytomegalovirus exposure and HLA in healthy donors. Each donor's status was that of a healthy bone marrow donor. To note about this clone: Antigen specificity is unknown.

This PCR relied on a set of 60 Vbeta primers and 13 Jbeta primers. Clones were read by immunoSEQ multiplex PCR, and TCRdb kept only the in-frame ones, dropping some. The table includes under 140,000 clones, over 65% detected once. Study-level results: Later on, a genetic analysis was performed. It linked a missense variant in DCLRE1C with V- and J-gene trimming of TCR beta. Presence/absence analysis assumed near-uniform sequencing depth across donors. A highly shared variant cluster was judged a likely technical artifact.

The CDR3 spans 15 residues. V dropped 7 bases and J dropped 1; count of bases not matched to a gene: 8. Germline assignment: CDR1 MNHEY and CDR2 SMNVEV (reference sequence). The chain is built from TRBV27 and TRBJ1-2; 8 bases match TRBD1. The sample was PBMCs. This sequence originates from a young woman in good health and CMV-seronegative. CDR3 sequence: CASTPTGDLNYGYTF. In DNA, the CDR3 is TGTGCCAGCACACCGACAGGGGATCTTAACTATGGCTACACCTTC.